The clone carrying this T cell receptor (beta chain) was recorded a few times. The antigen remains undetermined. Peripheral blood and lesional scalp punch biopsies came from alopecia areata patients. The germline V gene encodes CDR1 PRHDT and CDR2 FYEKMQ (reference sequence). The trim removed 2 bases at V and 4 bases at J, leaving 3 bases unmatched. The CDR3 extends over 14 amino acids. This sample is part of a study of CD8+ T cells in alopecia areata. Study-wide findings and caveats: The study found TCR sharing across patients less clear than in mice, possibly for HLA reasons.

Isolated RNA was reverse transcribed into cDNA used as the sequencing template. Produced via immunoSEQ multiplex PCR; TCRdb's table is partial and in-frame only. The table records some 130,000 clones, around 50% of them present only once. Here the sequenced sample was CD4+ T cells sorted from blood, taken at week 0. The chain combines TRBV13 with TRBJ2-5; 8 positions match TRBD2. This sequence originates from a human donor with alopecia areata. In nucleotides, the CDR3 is TGTGCCAGCAGCTTAAGCGGGGGTGGAGAGACCCAGTACTTC. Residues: CASSLSGGGETQYF.